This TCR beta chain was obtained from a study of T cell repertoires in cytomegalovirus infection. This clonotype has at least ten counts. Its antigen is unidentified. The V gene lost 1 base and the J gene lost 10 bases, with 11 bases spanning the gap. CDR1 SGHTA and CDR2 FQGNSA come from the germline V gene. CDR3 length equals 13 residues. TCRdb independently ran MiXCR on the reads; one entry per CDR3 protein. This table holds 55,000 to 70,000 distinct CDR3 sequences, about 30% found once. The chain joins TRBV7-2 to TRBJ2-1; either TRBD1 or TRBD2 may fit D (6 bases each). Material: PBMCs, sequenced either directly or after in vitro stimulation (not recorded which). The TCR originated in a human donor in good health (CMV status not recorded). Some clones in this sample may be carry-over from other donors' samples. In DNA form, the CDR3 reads TGTGCCAGCAGCTTAGGGGGGGCCTCAGAGCAGTTCTTC. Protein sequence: CASSLGGASEQFF. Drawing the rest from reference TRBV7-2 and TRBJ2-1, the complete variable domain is GAGVSQSPSNKVTEKGKDVELRCDPISGHTALYWYRQSLGQGLEFLIYFQGNSAPDKSGLPSDRFSAERTGGSVSTLTIQRTQQEDSAVYLCASSLGGASEQFFGPGTRLTVL.